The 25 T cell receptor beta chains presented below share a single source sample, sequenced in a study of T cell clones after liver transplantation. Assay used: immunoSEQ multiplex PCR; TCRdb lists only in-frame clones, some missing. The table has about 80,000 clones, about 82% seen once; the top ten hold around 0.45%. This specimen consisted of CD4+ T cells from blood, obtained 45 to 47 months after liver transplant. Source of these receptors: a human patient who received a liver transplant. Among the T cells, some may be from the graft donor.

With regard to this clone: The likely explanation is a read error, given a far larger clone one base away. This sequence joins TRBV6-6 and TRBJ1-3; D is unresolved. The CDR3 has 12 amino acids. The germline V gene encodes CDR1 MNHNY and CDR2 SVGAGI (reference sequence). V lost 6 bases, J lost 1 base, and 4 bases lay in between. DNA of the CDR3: TGTGCCAGCAGCGGGTCTGGAAACACCATATATTTT. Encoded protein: CASSGSGNTIYF.

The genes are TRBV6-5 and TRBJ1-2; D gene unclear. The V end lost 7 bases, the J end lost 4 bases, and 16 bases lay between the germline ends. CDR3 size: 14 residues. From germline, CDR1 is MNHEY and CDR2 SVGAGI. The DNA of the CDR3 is TGTGCCAGCACTCCTTCCCTTTCTGGCTATGGCTACACCTTC. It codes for CASTPSLSGYGYTF.

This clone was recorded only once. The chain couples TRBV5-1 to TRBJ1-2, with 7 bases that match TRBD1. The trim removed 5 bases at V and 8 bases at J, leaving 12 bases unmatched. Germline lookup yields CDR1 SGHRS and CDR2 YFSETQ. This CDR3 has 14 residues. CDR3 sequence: CASRGDSPSGGYTF. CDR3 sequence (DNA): TGCGCCAGCAGGGGGGACAGCCCCTCGGGCGGCTACACCTTC.

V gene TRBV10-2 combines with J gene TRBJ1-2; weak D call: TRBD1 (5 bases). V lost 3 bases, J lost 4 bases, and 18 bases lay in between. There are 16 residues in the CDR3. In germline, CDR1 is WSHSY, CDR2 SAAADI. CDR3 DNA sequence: TGCGCCAGCAGTGACCCTTCGGGGGGACGTATCTATGGCTACACCTTC. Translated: CASSDPSGGRIYGYTF.

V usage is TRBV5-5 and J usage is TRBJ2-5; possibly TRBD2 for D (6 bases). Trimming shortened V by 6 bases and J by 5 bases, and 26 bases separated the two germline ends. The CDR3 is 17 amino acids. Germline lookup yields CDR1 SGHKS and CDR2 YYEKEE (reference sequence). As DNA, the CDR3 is TGTGCCAGCAACCACCTTTTGTCAATGGGTGGAGGGGAGACCCAGTACTTC. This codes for CASNHLLSMGGGETQYF.

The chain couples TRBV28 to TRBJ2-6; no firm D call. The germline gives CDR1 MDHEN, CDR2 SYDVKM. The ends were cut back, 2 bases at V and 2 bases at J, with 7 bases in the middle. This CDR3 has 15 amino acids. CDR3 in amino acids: CASSLRSPGANVLTF. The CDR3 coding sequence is TGTGCCAGCAGTTTAAGGAGCCCTGGGGCCAACGTCCTGACTTTC. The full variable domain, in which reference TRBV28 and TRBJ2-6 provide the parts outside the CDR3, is DVKVTQSSRYLVKRTGEKVFLECVQDMDHENMFWYRQDPGLGLRLIYFSYDVKMKEKGDIPEGYSVSREKKERFSLILESASTNQTSMYLCASSLRSPGANVLTFGAGSRLTVL.

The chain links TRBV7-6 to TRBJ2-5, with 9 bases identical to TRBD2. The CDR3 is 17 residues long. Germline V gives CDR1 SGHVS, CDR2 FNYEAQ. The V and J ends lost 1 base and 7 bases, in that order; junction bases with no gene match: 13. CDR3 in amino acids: CASSLEPAGGPRGTQYF. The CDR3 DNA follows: TGTGCCAGCAGCTTAGAGCCAGCGGGAGGCCCTAGAGGGACCCAGTACTTC.

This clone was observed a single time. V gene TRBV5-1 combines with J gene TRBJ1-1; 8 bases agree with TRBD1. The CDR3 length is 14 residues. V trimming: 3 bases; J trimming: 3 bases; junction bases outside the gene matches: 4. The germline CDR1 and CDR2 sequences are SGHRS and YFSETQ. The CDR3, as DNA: TGCGCCAGCAGCTCGTTACAGGGGGACACTGAAGCTTTCTTT. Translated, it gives CASSSLQGDTEAFF.

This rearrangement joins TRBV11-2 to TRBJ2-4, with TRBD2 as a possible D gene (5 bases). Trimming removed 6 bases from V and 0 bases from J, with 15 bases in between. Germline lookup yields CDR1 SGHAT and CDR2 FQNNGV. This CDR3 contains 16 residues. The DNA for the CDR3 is TGTGCCAGCAGTCAAGGGAGCCCTCTAGCCAAAAACATTCAGTACTTC. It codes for CASSQGSPLAKNIQYF.

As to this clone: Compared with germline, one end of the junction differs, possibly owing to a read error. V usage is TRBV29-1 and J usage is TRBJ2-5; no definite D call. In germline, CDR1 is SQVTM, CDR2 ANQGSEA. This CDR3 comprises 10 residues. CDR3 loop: CSVDWQSGDF. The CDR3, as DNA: TGCAGCGTTGACTGGCAGTCTGGGGACTTC.

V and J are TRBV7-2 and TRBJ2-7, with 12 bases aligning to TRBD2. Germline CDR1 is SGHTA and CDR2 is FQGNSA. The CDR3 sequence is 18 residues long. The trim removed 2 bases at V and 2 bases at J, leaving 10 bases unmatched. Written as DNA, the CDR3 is TGTGCCAGCAGCTTAAATCGAGGCGGACTAGCGGGACCCTACGAGCAGTACTTC. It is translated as CASSLNRGGLAGPYEQYF.

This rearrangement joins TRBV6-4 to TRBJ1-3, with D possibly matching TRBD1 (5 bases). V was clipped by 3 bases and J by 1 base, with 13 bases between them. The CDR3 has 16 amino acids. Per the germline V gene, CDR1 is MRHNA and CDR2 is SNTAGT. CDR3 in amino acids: CASSERGVISGNTIYF. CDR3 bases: TGTGCCAGCAGTGAACGGGGGGTTATATCTGGAAACACCATATATTTT.

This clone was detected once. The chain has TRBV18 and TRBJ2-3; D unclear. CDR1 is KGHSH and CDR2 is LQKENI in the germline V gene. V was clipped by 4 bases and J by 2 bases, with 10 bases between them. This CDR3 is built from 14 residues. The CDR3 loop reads CASSRRVNTDTQYF. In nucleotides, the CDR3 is TGTGCCAGCTCACGACGAGTGAACACAGATACGCAGTATTTT.

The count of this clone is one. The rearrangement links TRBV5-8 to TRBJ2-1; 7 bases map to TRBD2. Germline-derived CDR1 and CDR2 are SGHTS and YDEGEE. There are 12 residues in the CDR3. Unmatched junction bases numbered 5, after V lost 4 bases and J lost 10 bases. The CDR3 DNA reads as TGTGCCAGCAGCCGACTAGCTACCGAGCAGTTCTTC. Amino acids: CASSRLATEQFF.

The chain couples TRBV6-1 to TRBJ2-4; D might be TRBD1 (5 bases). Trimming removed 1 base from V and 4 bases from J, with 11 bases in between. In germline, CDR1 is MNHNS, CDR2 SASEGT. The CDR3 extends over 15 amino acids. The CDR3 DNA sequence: TGTGCCAGCAGTGAAGGGGTAGGGGTAAAAAACATTCAGTACTTC. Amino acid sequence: CASSEGVGVKNIQYF.

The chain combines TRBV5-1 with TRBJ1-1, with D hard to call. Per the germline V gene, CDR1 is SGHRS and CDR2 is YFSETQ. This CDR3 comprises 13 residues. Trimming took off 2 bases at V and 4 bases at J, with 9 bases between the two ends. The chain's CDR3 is CASSLGQPTEAFF. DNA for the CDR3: TGCGCCAGCAGCTTAGGTCAGCCCACTGAAGCTTTCTTT. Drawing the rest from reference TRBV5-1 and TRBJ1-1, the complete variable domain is KAGVTQTPRYLIKTRGQQVTLSCSPISGHRSVSWYQQTPGQGLQFLFEYFSETQRNKGNFPGRFSGRQFSNSRSEMNVSTLELGDSALYLCASSLGQPTEAFFGQGTRLTVV.

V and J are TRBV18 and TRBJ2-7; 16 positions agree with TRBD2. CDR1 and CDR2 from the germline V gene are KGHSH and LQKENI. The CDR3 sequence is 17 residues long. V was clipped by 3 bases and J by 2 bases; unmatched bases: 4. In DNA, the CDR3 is TGTGCCAGCTCACCTCCGGGACTAGCGGGAGGGACCTACGAGCAGTACTTC. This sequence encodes CASSPPGLAGGTYEQYF.

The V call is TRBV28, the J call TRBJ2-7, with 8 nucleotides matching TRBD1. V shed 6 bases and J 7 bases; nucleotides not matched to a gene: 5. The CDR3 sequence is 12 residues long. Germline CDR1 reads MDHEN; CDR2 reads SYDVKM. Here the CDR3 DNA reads TGTGCCAGCAGGGGACAGGAATGGGAGCAGTACTTC. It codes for CASRGQEWEQYF.

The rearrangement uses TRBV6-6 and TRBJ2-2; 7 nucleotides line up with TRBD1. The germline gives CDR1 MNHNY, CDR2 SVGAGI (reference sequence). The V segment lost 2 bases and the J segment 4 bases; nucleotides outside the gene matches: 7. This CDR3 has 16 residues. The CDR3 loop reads CASSYPSGGTTGELFF. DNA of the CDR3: TGTGCCAGCAGTTACCCCTCAGGGGGAACCACCGGGGAGCTGTTTTTT.

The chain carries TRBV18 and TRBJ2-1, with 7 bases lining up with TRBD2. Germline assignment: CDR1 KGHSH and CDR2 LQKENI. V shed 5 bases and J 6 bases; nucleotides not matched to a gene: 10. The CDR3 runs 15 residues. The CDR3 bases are TGTGCCAGCTCATTGGCTGGCGGGAGAGCCAATGAGCAGTTCTTC. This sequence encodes CASSLAGGRANEQFF.

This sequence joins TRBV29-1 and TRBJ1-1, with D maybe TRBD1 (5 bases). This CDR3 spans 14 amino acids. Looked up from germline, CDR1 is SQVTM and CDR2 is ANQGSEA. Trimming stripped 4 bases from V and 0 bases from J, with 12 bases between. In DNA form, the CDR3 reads TGCAGCGTTGGTGCAGGGTCGATGAACACTGAAGCTTTCTTT. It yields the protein CSVGAGSMNTEAFF.

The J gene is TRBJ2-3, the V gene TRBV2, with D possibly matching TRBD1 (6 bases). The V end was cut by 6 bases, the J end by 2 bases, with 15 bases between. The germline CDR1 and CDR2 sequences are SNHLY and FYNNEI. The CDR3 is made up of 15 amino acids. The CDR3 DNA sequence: TGTGCCAGCAGAGTCGGGACAACCATCACAGATACGCAGTATTTT. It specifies CASRVGTTITDTQYF.

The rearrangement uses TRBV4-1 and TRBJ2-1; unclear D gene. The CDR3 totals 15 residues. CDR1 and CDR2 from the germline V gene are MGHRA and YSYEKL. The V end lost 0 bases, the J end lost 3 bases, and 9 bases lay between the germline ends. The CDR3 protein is CASSQDIVVYNEQFF. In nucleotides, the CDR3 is TGCGCCAGCAGCCAAGATATAGTTGTCTACAATGAGCAGTTCTTC.

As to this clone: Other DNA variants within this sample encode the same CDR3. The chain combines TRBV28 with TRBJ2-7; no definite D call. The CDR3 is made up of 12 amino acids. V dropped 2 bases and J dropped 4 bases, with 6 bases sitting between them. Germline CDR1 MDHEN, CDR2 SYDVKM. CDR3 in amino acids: CASSLAPYEQYF. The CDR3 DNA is TGTGCCAGCAGTTTAGCTCCTTACGAGCAGTACTTC.

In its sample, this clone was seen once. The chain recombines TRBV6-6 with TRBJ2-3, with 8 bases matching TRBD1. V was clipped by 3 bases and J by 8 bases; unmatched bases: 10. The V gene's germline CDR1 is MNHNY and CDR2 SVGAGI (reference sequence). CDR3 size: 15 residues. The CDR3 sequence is CASSYSGTGPGTQYF. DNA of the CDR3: TGTGCCAGCAGTTATTCCGGGACAGGTCCCGGTACGCAGTATTTT.